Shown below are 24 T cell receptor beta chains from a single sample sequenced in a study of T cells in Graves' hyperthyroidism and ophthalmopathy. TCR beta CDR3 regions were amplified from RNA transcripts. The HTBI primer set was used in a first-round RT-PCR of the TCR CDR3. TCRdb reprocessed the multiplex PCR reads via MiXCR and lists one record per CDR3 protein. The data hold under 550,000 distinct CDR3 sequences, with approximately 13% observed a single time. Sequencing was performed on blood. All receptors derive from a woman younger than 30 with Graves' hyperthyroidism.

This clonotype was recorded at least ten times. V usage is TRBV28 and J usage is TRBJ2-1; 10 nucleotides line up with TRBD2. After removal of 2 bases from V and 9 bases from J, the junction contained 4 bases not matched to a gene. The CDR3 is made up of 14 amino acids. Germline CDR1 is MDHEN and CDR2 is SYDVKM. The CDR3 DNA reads TGTGCCAGCAGTTTACAGCGGGAGGGGATTGAGCAGTTCTTC. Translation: CASSLQREGIEQFF.

The chain's CDR3 is CASSENEHTEAFF. The CDR3 bases are TGTGCCAGCAGTGAGAATGAGCACACTGAAGCTTTCTTT. The J gene is TRBJ1-1, the V gene TRBV6-1; D unresolved. The germline V and J ends were trimmed by 3 bases and 3 bases, with 8 bases remaining between them. Germline-derived CDR1 and CDR2 are MNHNS and SASEGT. This CDR3 comprises 13 residues.

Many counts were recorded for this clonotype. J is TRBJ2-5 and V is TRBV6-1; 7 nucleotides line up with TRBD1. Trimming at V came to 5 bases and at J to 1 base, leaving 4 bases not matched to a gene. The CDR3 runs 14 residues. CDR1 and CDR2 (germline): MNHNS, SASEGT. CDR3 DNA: TGTGCCAGCAGTACCGACAGGGTCCAAGAGACCCAGTACTTC. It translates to CASSTDRVQETQYF.

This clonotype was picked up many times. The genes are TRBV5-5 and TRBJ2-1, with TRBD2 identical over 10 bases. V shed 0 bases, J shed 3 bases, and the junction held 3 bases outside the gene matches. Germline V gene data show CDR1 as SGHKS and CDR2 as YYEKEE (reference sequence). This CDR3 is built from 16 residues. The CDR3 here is CASSLDPSGSYNEQFF. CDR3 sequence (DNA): TGTGCCAGCAGCTTGGATCCTAGCGGGAGCTACAATGAGCAGTTCTTC.

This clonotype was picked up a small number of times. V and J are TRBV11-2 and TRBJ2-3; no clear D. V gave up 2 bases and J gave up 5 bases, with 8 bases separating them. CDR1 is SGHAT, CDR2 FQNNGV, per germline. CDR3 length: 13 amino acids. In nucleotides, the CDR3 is TGTGCCAGCAGCTTATATAGTCAAGATACGCAGTATTTT. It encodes CASSLYSQDTQYF.

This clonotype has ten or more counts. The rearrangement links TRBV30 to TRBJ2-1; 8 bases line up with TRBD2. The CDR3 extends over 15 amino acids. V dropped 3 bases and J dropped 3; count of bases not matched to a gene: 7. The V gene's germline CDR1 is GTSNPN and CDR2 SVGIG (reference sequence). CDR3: CAWRQAGVDYNEQFF. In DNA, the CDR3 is TGTGCCTGGAGACAAGCGGGAGTCGACTACAATGAGCAGTTCTTC.

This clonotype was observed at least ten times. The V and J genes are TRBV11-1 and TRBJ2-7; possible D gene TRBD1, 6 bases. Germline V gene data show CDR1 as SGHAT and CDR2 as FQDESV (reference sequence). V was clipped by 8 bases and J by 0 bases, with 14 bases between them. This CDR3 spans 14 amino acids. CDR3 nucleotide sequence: TGTGCCAGCCGATGGACAGCGTCCTCCTACGAGCAGTACTTC. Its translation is CASRWTASSYEQYF.

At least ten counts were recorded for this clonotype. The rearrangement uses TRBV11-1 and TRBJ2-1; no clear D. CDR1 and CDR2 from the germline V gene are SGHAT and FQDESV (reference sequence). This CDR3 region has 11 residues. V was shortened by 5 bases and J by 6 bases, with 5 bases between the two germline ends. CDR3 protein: CASSQSNEQFF. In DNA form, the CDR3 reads TGTGCCAGCAGCCAAAGCAATGAGCAGTTCTTC.

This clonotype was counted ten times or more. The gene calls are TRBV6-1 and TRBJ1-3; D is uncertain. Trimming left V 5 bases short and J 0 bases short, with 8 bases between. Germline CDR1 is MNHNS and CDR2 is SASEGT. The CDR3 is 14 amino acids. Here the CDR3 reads CASSTQYSGNTIYF. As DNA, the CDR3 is TGTGCCAGCAGTACCCAATACTCTGGAAACACCATATATTTT.

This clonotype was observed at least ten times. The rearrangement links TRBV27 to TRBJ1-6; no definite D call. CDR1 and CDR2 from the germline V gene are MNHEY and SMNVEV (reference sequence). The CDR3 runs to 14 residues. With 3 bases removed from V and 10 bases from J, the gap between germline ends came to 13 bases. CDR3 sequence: CASSLTQRGSPLHF. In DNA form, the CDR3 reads TGTGCCAGCAGTTTGACACAACGAGGGTCACCCCTCCACTTT.

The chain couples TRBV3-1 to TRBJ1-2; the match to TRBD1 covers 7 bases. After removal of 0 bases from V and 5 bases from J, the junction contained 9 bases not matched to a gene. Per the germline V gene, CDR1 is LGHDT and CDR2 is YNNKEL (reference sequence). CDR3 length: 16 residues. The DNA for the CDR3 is TGTGCCAGCAGCCAAGAGGAAAAACTGACAGGGTATGGCTACACCTTC. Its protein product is CASSQEEKLTGYGYTF.

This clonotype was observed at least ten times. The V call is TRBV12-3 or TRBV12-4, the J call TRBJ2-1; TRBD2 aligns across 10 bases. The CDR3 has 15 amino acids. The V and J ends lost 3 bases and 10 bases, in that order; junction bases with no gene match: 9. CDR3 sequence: CASSFITSGTREQFF. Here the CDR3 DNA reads TGTGCCAGCAGTTTTATTACTAGCGGGACACGGGAGCAGTTCTTC.

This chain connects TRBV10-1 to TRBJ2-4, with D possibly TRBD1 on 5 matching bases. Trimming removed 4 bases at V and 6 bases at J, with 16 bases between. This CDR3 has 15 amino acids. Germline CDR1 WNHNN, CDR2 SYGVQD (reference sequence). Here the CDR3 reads CASSASADSRNIQYF. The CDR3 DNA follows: TGCGCCAGCAGTGCGTCCGCAGACAGCAGAAACATTCAGTACTTC.

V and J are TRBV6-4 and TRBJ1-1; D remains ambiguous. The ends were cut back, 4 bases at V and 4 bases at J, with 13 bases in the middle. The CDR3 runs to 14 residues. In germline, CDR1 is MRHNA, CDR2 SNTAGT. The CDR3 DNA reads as TGTGCCAGCAGTGTGGGATTGGAGAGCACTGAAGCTTTCTTT. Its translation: CASSVGLESTEAFF.

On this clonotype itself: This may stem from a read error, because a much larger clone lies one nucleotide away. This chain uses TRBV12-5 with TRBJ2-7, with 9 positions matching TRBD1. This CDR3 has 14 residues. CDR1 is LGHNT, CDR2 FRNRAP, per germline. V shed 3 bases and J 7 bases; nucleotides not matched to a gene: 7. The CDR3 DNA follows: TGTGCTAGTGGTTTAGGGACAGGGTGGGGTGAGCAGTACTTC. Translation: CASGLGTGWGEQYF.

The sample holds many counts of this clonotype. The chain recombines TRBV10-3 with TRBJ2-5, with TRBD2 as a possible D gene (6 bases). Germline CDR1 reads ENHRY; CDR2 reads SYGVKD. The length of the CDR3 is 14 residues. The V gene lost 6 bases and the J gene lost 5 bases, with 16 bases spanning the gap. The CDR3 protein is CAISHASEGETQYF. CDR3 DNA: TGTGCCATCAGCCACGCCTCGGAGGGGGAGACCCAGTACTTC.

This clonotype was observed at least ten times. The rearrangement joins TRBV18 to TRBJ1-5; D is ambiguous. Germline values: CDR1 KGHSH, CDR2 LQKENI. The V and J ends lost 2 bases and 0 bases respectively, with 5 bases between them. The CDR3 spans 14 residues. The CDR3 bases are TGTGCCAGCTCACCAATGAGTAGCAATCAGCCCCAGCATTTT. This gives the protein CASSPMSSNQPQHF.

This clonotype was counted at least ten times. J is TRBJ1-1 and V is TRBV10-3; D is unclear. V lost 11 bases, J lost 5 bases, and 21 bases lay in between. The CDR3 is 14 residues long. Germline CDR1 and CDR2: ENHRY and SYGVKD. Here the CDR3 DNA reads TGTGCCGCGGGAGCGGAGGCGGCGAGGACTGAAGCTTTCTTT. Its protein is CAAGAEAARTEAFF.

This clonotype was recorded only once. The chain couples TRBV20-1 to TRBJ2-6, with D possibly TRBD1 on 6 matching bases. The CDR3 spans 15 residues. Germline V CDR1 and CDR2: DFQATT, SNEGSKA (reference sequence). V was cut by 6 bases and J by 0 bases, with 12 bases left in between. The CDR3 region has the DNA TGCAGTGCCGAACAGGGATCCTCTGGGGCCAACGTCCTGACTTTC. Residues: CSAEQGSSGANVLTF.

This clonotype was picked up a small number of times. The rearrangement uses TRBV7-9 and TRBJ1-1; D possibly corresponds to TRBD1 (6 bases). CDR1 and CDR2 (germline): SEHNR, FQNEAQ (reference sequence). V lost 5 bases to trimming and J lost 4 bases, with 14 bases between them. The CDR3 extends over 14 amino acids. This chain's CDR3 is CASSRDTGFTEAFF. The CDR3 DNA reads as TGTGCCAGCAGCCGGGACACAGGGTTCACTGAAGCTTTCTTT.

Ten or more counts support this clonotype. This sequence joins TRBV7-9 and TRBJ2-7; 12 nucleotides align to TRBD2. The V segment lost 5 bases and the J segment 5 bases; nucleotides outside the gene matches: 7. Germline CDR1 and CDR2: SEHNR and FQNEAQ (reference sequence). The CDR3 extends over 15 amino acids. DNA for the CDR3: TGTGCCAGCAGCAAATCGGGACTAGCGGGCAACGAGCAGTACTTC. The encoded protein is CASSKSGLAGNEQYF.

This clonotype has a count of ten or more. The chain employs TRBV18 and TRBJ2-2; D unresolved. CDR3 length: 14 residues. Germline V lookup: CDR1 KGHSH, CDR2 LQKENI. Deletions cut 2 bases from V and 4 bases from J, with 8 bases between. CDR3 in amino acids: CASSPFPSTGELFF. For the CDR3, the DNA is TGTGCCAGCTCACCATTCCCGAGCACCGGGGAGCTGTTTTTT.

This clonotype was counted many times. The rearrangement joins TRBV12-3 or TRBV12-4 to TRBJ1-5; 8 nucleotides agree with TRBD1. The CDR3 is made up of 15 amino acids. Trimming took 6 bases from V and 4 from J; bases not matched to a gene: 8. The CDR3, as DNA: TGTGCCAGCAGAGGGGGACAGGTCGAGAATCAGCCCCAGCATTTT. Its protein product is CASRGGQVENQPQHF.

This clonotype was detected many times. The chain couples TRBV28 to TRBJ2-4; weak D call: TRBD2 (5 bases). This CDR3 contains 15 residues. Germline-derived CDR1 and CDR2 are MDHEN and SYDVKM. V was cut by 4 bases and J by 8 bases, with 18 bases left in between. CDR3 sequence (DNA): TGTGCCAGCAGTTCCCCTCAAGGGCGGGTGGACATTCAGTACTTC. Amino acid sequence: CASSSPQGRVDIQYF.